This TCR beta chain was captured by sequencing in a study of siplizumab effects on memory and regulatory T cells. General study points: Memory cells seemed less diverse than naive T cells, which seemed major alloresponse contributors. Proliferating Tregs in siplizumab cultures were never verified as suppressive.

As regards this clone: The antigen remains undetermined.

With 0 bases removed from V and 1 base from J, the gap between germline ends came to 8 bases. Germline CDR1 SGHRS, CDR2 YFSETQ. The CDR3 has 14 amino acids. Assays covered approximately 100,000 TCR templates per sample. The protocol was immunoSEQ multiplex PCR, while the TCRdb copy is restricted to in-frame clones and leaves out a portion. The sample shows about 100,000 clones, around 90% of them seen only once. Sequenced input: CD4+ T cells sorted from blood. This chain links TRBV5-1 with TRBJ2-7; the D is unclear. The clonotype originates from a human donor in good health. The chain's CDR3 is CASSLGQLSYEQYF. The DNA for the CDR3 is TGCGCCAGCAGCTTGGGCCAGCTATCCTACGAGCAGTACTTC.